One sample yielded the 17 T cell receptor beta chains listed below, sequenced in a study of cytomegalovirus exposure and HLA in healthy donors. The assay was immunoSEQ multiplex PCR, and TCRdb's table has in-frame clones only and misses some. In the table there are fewer than 250,000 clones, over 80% of which are singletons. Input material: PBMCs. These TCRs come from a woman in her thirties in good health and CMV-seropositive.

V usage is TRBV13 and J usage is TRBJ1-3; D is unresolved. Germline values: CDR1 PRHDT, CDR2 FYEKMQ (reference sequence). The CDR3 is 13 amino acids. The V end lost 1 base, the J end lost 4 bases, and 5 bases lay between the germline ends. The CDR3 bases are TGTGCCAGCAGCTTAGTCGGGGGAAACACCATATATTTT. Its protein product is CASSLVGGNTIYF.

The chain links TRBV9 to TRBJ1-2; D may be TRBD1 (6 bases). V was pared by 0 bases and J by 0 bases, with 9 bases between. There are 15 residues in the CDR3. Germline V gene sequence: CDR1 SGDLS, CDR2 YYNGEE. For the CDR3, the DNA is TGTGCCAGCAGCGTAGGGGACATCCCTAACTATGGCTACACCTTC. Protein: CASSVGDIPNYGYTF.

CDR3 sequence reads: CASSPRTSGSYNEQFF. The DNA of the CDR3 is TGTGCCAGCAGCCCAAGGACTAGCGGGAGTTACAATGAGCAGTTCTTC. The J gene is TRBJ2-1, the V gene TRBV13; TRBD2 agrees at 13 bases. After removal of 5 bases from V and 4 bases from J, the junction contained 5 bases not matched to a gene. Germline loops: CDR1 PRHDT, CDR2 FYEKMQ (reference sequence). The CDR3 contains 16 residues.

The gene calls are TRBV2 and TRBJ2-5, with 8 positions matching TRBD1. V lost 7 bases, J lost 4 bases, and 8 bases stayed unmatched. The CDR3 totals 14 residues. CDR1 and CDR2 from the germline V gene are SNHLY and FYNNEI. As DNA, the CDR3 is TGTGCCAGCATAAGACAGGGGCAGAGAGAGACCCAGTACTTC. It yields the protein CASIRQGQRETQYF.

The rearrangement links TRBV19 to TRBJ1-1; D is unclear. Trimming left V 7 bases short and J 12 bases short, with 21 bases between. Germline lookup yields CDR1 LNHDA and CDR2 SQIVND (reference sequence). This CDR3 is built from 13 residues. CDR3 protein: CASKNFVPITTFF. CDR3 nucleotide sequence: TGTGCCAGTAAGAATTTTGTACCTATTACTACTTTCTTT.

This sequence joins TRBV27 and TRBJ1-4; TRBD1 matches at 10 bases. Germline-derived CDR1 and CDR2 are MNHEY and SMNVEV (reference sequence). This CDR3 comprises 16 residues. J gave up 6 bases and V 6 bases, and 10 bases lay outside the gene matches. In DNA form, the CDR3 reads TGTGCCAGCAGGGACTACTCCGGGACAGGGGATGAAAAACTGTTTTTT. The encoded protein is CASRDYSGTGDEKLFF.

This rearrangement joins TRBV2 to TRBJ2-5; possible D gene TRBD1, 6 bases. V was pared by 7 bases and J by 5 bases, with 17 bases between. The CDR3 loop spans 14 amino acids. CDR1 and CDR2 from the germline V gene are SNHLY and FYNNEI. CDR3 loop: CASIRTEETETQYF. Written as DNA, the CDR3 is TGTGCCAGCATAAGGACAGAGGAGACTGAGACCCAGTACTTC.

The rearrangement uses TRBV11-2 and TRBJ1-1; no definite D call. V gave up 7 bases and J gave up 1 base, with 13 bases separating them. In germline, CDR1 is SGHAT, CDR2 FQNNGV. The length of the CDR3 is 14 residues. The CDR3 coding sequence is TGTGCCAGCACCTACTTGCGGCGGAACACTGAAGCTTTCTTT. It is translated as CASTYLRRNTEAFF. The whole variable domain, filled in from reference TRBV11-2 and TRBJ1-1, reads EAGVAQSPRYKIIEKRQSVAFWCNPISGHATLYWYQQILGQGPKLLIQFQNNGVVDDSQLPKDRFSAERLKGVDSTLKIQPAKLEDSAVYLCASTYLRRNTEAFFGQGTRLTVV.

The chain is built from TRBV5-4 and TRBJ1-2; a possible D gene is TRBD1 (6 bases). Between the trimmed V and J ends, which lost 0 bases and 4 bases, there was a span of 16 bases. Germline-derived CDR1 and CDR2 are SGHNT and YYREEE (reference sequence). This CDR3 comprises 16 residues. The CDR3, as DNA: TGTGCCAGCAGCTTGGGGCCGCGGGGGGCCGGCTATGGCTACACCTTC. Translation: CASSLGPRGAGYGYTF.

This clone came up once. The chain joins TRBV6-1 to TRBJ1-5, with TRBD1 matching 8 bases. J lost 4 bases, V lost 2 bases, and 7 bases had no gene match. Germline CDR1 and CDR2: MNHNS and SASEGT. The CDR3 length is 16 residues. The CDR3 reads CASSERGRGLNQPQHF. The CDR3 DNA reads TGTGCCAGCAGTGAAAGGGGCAGGGGGCTTAATCAGCCCCAGCATTTT.

V gene TRBV7-6 combines with J gene TRBJ1-1; a possible D gene is TRBD1 (6 bases). The CDR3 is 16 amino acids. V dropped 5 bases and J dropped 2 bases, with 18 bases sitting between them. Germline V gene lookup returns CDR1 SGHVS and CDR2 FNYEAQ. The CDR3 coding sequence is TGTGCCAGCAGCCCCACTCGGGGGGGGCTTAACACTGAAGCTTTCTTT. This codes for CASSPTRGGLNTEAFF.

The V and J genes are TRBV7-2 and TRBJ2-7; the D is unclear. The CDR3 contains 14 residues. CDR1 and CDR2 from the germline V gene are SGHTA and FQGNSA. V dropped 5 bases and J dropped 6 bases, with 17 bases sitting between them. The CDR3 DNA follows: TGTGCCAGCAGCGCATCCGGGCCTCCGCGCGAGCAGTACTTC. As protein: CASSASGPPREQYF.

The chain couples TRBV6-1 to TRBJ2-5, with D possibly matching TRBD1 (6 bases). CDR1 MNHNS and CDR2 SASEGT come from the germline V gene. The V and J ends lost 5 bases and 3 bases respectively, with 7 bases between them. This CDR3 region has 12 residues. The CDR3 sequence: CASSWDKETQYF. DNA for the CDR3: TGTGCCAGCAGTTGGGACAAAGAGACCCAGTACTTC.

This clone was observed a handful of times. This sequence joins TRBV6-1 and TRBJ2-7; 11 bases line up with TRBD2. V shed 4 bases and J 3 bases; nucleotides not matched to a gene: 5. Germline V CDR1 and CDR2: MNHNS, SASEGT. The CDR3 extends over 15 amino acids. CDR3 sequence: CASSAIAGGFYEQYF. For the CDR3, the DNA is TGTGCCAGCAGTGCAATAGCGGGAGGGTTCTACGAGCAGTACTTC.

This chain uses TRBV30 with TRBJ1-1, with a tentative D call TRBD1 (5 bases). The CDR3 contains 10 residues. Trimming shortened V by 3 bases and J by 8 bases, and 7 bases separated the two germline ends. CDR1 and CDR2 (germline): GTSNPN, SVGIG (reference sequence). This CDR3 reads CAWSRGEAFF. In nucleotides, the CDR3 is TGTGCCTGGAGCCGGGGCGAAGCTTTCTTT.

The V gene is TRBV5-6, the J gene TRBJ2-3; 8 bases match TRBD1. The germline gives CDR1 SGHDT, CDR2 YYEEEE. The CDR3 covers 15 residues. After removal of 1 base from V and 4 bases from J, the junction contained 5 bases not matched to a gene. The CDR3 DNA reads TGTGCCAGCAGCTTGAGGACAGGGTTGTCAGATACGCAGTATTTT. Residues: CASSLRTGLSDTQYF.

The genes are TRBV28 and TRBJ2-3; perhaps TRBD2 as D (6 bases). The CDR3 covers 14 residues. CDR1 and CDR2 from the germline V gene are MDHEN and SYDVKM. Deletions cut 3 bases from V and 2 bases from J, with 9 bases between. The CDR3 loop reads CASSFGGTTDTQYF. The CDR3 DNA follows: TGTGCCAGCAGTTTCGGGGGTACCACAGATACGCAGTATTTT.